The 10 T cell receptor beta chains listed next were all sequenced from one sample in a study. Each CDR3 protein is one row after TCRdb ran MiXCR on the RT-PCR reads. The table shows hundreds of thousands of distinct CDR3 sequences, with 13% to 15% occurring only once. Sequences were obtained from memory CD4+ T cells from blood. These receptor sequences come from a female donor in good health, serving as a healthy control.

V is TRBV6-5 and J is TRBJ1-5, with D maybe TRBD1 (6 bases). The CDR3 covers 15 residues. The ends were cut back, 2 bases at V and 0 bases at J, with 8 bases in the middle. In germline, CDR1 is MNHEY, CDR2 SVGAGI. CDR3 residues: CASSYVRGSNQPQHF. The CDR3 bases are TGTGCCAGCAGTTACGTCAGGGGTAGCAATCAGCCCCAGCATTTT.

This clonotype came up a few times. DNA for the CDR3: TGCAGTGCCTCCGGACTAGCGGGAGGCCGTGTCGGGGAGCTGTTTTTT. Protein sequence: CSASGLAGGRVGELFF. The rearrangement uses TRBV20-1 and TRBJ2-2, with TRBD2 matching over 14 bases. The V segment lost 6 bases and the J segment 7 bases; nucleotides outside the gene matches: 10. Germline V CDR1 and CDR2: DFQATT, SNEGSKA (reference sequence). The CDR3 has 16 residues.

This clonotype occurred a few times. The CDR3 here is CASSLGQGMDTQYF. The DNA of the CDR3 is TGCGCCAGCAGCTTGGGACAGGGGATGGATACGCAGTATTTT. This chain connects TRBV5-1 to TRBJ2-3, with 8 nucleotides matching TRBD1. J lost 6 bases, V lost 0 bases, and 3 bases had no gene match. The CDR3 extends over 14 amino acids. Per germline, CDR1 SGHRS and CDR2 YFSETQ.

Written as DNA, the CDR3 is TGCAGTGCTACTGAGACTAGCGAGGATGAGCAGTACTTC. This codes for CSATETSEDEQYF. The chain links TRBV20-1 to TRBJ2-7; 8 bases map to TRBD2. Germline assignment: CDR1 DFQATT and CDR2 SNEGSKA (reference sequence). The CDR3 has 13 residues. The junction had 9 bases not matched to a gene; V was cut back by 4 bases and J by 7 bases.

The chain couples TRBV15 to TRBJ1-5, with 11 bases fitting TRBD1. Germline trimming cut 3 bases from V and 6 bases from J; bases unmatched to any gene: 7. The CDR3 runs 16 residues. The germline gives CDR1 LNHNV, CDR2 YYDKDF (reference sequence). Written as DNA, the CDR3 is TGTGCCACCAGCAGGGGACAGGGGGGTGTTGGTCAGCCCCAGCATTTT. Amino acids: CATSRGQGGVGQPQHF.

This clonotype has at least ten counts. This chain links TRBV7-2 with TRBJ2-2, with TRBD2 matching over 8 bases. Trimming took 5 bases from V and 4 from J; bases not matched to a gene: 3. This CDR3 is built from 14 residues. Germline V lookup: CDR1 SGHTA, CDR2 FQGNSA. In DNA, the CDR3 is TGTGCCAGCAGCCCCACTAGCGGCACCGGGGAGCTGTTTTTT. Protein sequence: CASSPTSGTGELFF.

J is TRBJ1-4 and V is TRBV7-9, with 7 bases aligning to TRBD1. This CDR3 spans 18 amino acids. Germline values: CDR1 SEHNR, CDR2 FQNEAQ (reference sequence). The V gene end was trimmed by 5 bases and the J gene end by 0 bases; junction bases not matched to a gene: 12. The CDR3 coding sequence is TGTGCCAGCAGCAATCCGGGACAGAGTATCTCAACTAATGAAAAACTGTTTTTT. This translates into CASSNPGQSISTNEKLFF. Using reference TRBV7-9 and TRBJ1-4 for the parts outside the CDR3, the full variable domain is DTGVSQNPRHKITKRGQNVTFRCDPISEHNRLYWYRQTLGQGPEFLTYFQNEAQLEKSRLLSDRFSAERPKGSFSTLEIQRTEQGDSAMYLCASSNPGQSISTNEKLFFGSGTQLSVL.

The table lists this clonotype with many counts. V usage is TRBV25-1 and J usage is TRBJ2-7; the match to TRBD1 covers 10 bases. There are 16 residues in the CDR3. Per germline, CDR1 MGHDK and CDR2 SYGVNS. V dropped 4 bases and J dropped 3; count of bases not matched to a gene: 9. The CDR3 DNA is TGTGCCAGCAGTGCAGACTCCGGGACAGGGGTCTACGAGCAGTACTTC. It yields the protein CASSADSGTGVYEQYF.

J is TRBJ2-5 and V is TRBV12-5; 13 bases align to TRBD2. Unmatched junction bases numbered 6, after V lost 4 bases and J lost 4 bases. Germline CDR1 is LGHNT and CDR2 is FRNRAP. The CDR3 is 16 amino acids. CDR3 sequence reads: CASGSHGLAGAETQYF. The CDR3 nucleotides read TGTGCTAGTGGTTCCCACGGACTAGCGGGAGCAGAGACCCAGTACTTC.

This sequence joins TRBV2 and TRBJ2-5; 7 bases map to TRBD2. The germline V gene has CDR1 SNHLY and CDR2 FYNNEI. The CDR3 runs to 13 residues. Trimming took 6 bases from V and 5 from J; bases not matched to a gene: 6. CDR3 in amino acids: CASSGAGRETQYF. The CDR3 coding sequence is TGTGCCAGCAGCGGAGCGGGAAGGGAGACCCAGTACTTC.